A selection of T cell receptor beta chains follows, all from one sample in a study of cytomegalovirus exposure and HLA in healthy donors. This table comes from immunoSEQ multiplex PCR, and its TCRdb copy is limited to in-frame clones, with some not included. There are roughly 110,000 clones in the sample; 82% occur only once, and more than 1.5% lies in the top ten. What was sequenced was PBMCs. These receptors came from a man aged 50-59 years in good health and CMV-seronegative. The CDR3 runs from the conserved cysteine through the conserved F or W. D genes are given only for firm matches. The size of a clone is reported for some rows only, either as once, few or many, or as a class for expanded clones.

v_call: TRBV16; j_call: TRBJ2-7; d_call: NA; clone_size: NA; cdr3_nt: TGTGCCAGCAGCCAATCACAGGGCGTGGAGCAGTACTTC; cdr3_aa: CASSQSQGVEQYF
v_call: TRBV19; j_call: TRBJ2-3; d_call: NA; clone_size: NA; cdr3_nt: TGTGCCAGTAGTGACTCGGGATTTAGCACAGATACGCAGTATTTT; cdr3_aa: CASSDSGFSTDTQYF
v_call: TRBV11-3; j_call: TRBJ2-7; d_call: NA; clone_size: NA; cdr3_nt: TGTGCCAGCAGCTTAGCCGGGGGCGAGCAGTACTTC; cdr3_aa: CASSLAGGEQYF
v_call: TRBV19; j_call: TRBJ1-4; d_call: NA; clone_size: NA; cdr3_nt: TGTGCCAGTAGTATTGTTGGACAGTTCGGAAAACTGTTTTTT; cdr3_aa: CASSIVGQFGKLFF
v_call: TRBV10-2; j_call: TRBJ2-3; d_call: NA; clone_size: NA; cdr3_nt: TGCGCCAGCAGTGAGCGGACTATCTTTACGCAGTATTTT; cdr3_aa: CASSERTIFTQYF
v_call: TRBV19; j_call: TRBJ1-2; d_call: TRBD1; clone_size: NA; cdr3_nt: TGTGCCAGTAGTTTTAACAGGGGTGAAGGTGGCTACACCTTC; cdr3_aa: CASSFNRGEGGYTF
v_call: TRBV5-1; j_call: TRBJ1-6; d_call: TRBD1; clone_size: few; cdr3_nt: TGCGCCAGCAGCCAGACAGGGCCCTATAATTCACCCCTCCACTTT; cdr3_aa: CASSQTGPYNSPLHF
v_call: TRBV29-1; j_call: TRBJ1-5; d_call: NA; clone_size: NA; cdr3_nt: TGCAGCGTTGCAGGTAGGAATCAGCCCCAGCATTTT; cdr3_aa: CSVAGRNQPQHF
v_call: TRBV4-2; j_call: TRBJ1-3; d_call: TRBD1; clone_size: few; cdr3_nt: TGTGCCAGCAGCCAAGAGGGAACAGGGGGGAACACCATATATTTT; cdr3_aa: CASSQEGTGGNTIYF
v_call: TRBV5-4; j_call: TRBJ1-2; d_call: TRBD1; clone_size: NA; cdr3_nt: TGTGCCAGCAGCTTGGGACAGGGCAGGGGCTATGGCTACACCTTC; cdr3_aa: CASSLGQGRGYGYTF
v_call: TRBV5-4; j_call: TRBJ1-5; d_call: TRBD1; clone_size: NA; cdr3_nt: TGTGCCAGCAGTAGACAGGGGGCAAATCAGCCCCAGCATTTT; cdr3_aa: CASSRQGANQPQHF
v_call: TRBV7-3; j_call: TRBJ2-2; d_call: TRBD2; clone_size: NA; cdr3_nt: TGTGCCAGCAGCCGGTCGGGACTAGCGAGCACCGGGGAGCTGTTTTTT; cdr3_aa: CASSRSGLASTGELFF
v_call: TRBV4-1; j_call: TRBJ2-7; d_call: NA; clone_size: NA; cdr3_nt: TGCGCCAGCAGCCCCCAGTGGGCCGTCGAGCAGTACTTC; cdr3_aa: CASSPQWAVEQYF
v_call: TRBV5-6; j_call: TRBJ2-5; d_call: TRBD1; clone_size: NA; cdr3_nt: TGTGCCAGCAGCTTGATAGGGACAGGAGGGGAGACCCAGTACTTC; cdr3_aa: CASSLIGTGGETQYF
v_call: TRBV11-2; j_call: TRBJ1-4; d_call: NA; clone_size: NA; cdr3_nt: TGTGCCAGCAGACTAGGGGGGGCGTCGGGTGAAAAACTGTTTTTT; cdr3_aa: CASRLGGASGEKLFF
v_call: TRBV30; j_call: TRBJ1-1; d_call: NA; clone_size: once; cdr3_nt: TGTGCCTGGACCCTCCAGGGAGGCACTGAAGCTTTCTTT; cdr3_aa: CAWTLQGGTEAFF
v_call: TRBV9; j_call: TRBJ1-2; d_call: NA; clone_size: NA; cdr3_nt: TGTGCCAGCAGCGTAGGGCGGGAGGGACAAAGCAGTGGCTACACCTTC; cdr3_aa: CASSVGREGQSSGYTF
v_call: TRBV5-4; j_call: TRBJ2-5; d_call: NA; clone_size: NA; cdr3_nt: TGTGCCAGCAGCCAAGGAGGGACAGCCCAAGAGACCCAGTACTTC; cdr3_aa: CASSQGGTAQETQYF
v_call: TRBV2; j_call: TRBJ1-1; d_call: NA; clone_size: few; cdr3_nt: TGTGCCAGCAGTGTGGAAGGGAGGGACACTGAAGCTTTCTTT; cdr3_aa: CASSVEGRDTEAFF
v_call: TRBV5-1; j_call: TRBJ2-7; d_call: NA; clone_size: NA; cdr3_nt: TGCGCCAGCAGCTTAACAGGGAGCTACGAGCAGTACTTC; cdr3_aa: CASSLTGSYEQYF
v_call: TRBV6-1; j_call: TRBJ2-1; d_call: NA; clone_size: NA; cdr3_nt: TGTGCCAGCAGTGAACTCTACAATGAGCAGTTCTTC; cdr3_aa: CASSELYNEQFF
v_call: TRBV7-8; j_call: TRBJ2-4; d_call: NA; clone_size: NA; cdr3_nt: TGTGCCAGCAGCTTACCCAGGAGGATTTTAGCCAAAAACATTCAGTACTTC; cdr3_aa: CASSLPRRILAKNIQYF
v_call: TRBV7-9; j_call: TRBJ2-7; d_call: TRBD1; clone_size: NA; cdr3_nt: TGTTCCAGCAGCTCGAACCGGGACAGAAAACCCTACGAGCAGTACTTC; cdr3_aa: CSSSSNRDRKPYEQYF
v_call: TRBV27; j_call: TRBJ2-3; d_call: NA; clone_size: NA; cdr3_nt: TGTGCCAGCAGTTTATCGAGTGTCACAGATACGCAGTATTTT; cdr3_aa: CASSLSSVTDTQYF
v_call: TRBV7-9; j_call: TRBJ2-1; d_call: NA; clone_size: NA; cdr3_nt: TGTGCCAGCAGGCCTAGGGGGGGAGGTGAGCAGTTCTTC; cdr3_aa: CASRPRGGGEQFF
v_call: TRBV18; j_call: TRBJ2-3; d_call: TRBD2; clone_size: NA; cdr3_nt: TGTGCCAGCTCACCCCGGCGGGGGGACACAGATACGCAGTATTTT; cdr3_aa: CASSPRRGDTDTQYF
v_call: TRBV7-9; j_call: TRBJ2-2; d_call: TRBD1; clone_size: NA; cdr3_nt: TGTGCCAGCGCACCGTCAATGGGTCGGGGACAGGGCTACACCGGGGAGCTGTTTTTT; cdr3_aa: CASAPSMGRGQGYTGELFF
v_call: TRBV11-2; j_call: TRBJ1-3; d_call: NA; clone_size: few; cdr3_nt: TGTGCCAGCATAGGGACAAGGACCTCTGGAAACACCATATATTTT; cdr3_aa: CASIGTRTSGNTIYF
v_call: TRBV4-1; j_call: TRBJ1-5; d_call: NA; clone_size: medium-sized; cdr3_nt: TGCGCCAGCAGGCCCGGGGTCTGGAGCAATCAGCCCCAGCATTTT; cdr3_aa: CASRPGVWSNQPQHF
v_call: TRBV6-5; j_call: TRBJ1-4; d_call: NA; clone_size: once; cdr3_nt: TGTGCCAGCAGGTCGAACAGTCTACTTAATGAAAAACTGTTTTTT; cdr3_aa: CASRSNSLLNEKLFF
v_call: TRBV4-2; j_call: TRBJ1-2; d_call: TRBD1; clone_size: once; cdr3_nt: TGTGCCAGCAGCCAAGATGCGGGGGCCCGGACAGGGGGCCTTCTCAACTATGGCTACACCTTC; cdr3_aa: CASSQDAGARTGGLLNYGYTF
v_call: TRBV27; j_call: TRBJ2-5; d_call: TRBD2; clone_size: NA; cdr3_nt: TGTGCCAGCAGTCTAGCGGGGGCCCGGTACCAAGAGACCCAGTACTTC; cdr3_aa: CASSLAGARYQETQYF
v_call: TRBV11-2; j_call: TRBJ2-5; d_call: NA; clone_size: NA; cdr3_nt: TGTGCCAGCAGCTTGGGGAGGTACCAAGAGACCCAGTACTTC; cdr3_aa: CASSLGRYQETQYF